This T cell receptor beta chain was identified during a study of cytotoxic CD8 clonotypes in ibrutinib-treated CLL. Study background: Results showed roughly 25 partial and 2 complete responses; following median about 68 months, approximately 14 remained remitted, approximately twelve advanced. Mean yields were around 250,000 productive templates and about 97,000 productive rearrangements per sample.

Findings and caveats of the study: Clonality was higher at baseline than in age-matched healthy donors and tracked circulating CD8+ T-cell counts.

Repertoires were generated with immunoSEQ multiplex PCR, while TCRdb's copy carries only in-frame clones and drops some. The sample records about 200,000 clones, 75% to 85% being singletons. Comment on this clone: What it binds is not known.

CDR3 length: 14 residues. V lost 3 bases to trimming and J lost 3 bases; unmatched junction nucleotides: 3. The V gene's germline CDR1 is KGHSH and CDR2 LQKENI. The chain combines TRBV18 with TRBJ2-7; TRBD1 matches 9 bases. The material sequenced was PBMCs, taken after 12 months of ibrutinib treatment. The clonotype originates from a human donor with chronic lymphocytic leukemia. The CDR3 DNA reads TGTGCCAGCTCACCCCCGGGACAGGGCTACGAGCAGTACTTC. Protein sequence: CASSPPGQGYEQYF.